These 29 T cell receptor beta chains originate from one sample sequenced in a study of Ad26.COV2.S vaccination and SARS-CoV-2 variants. Treatment given: 15 to 20 received Ad26.COV2.S at low or high dose, single or two shots; several received placebo; per-sample allocation not given. On day 63 after the first injection, vaccine and placebo recipients gave samples. The data were produced by immunoSEQ multiplex PCR, yet TCRdb's version contains in-frame clones alone and is incomplete. Found here are approximately 350,000 clones, about nine tenths of them singletons; the top ten hold 3.4%. This specimen was peripheral blood, taken in a trial of Ad26.COV2.S vaccine versus placebo. The receptors stem from a person between 18 and 65 years old who received the Ad26.COV2.S COVID-19 vaccine or a placebo.

This chain links TRBV7-2 with TRBJ1-1, with TRBD1 matching 7 bases. Germline CDR1 and CDR2: SGHTA and FQGNSA. The ends lost 5 bases at V and 1 base at J; junction bases unmatched: 4. The CDR3 has 14 amino acids. The CDR3 reads CASSAWTGNTEAFF. The CDR3 DNA reads TGTGCCAGCAGCGCCTGGACAGGGAACACTGAAGCTTTCTTT.

This chain connects TRBV4-1 to TRBJ2-3; 7 positions match TRBD2. Germline V gene sequence: CDR1 MGHRA, CDR2 YSYEKL. The junction had 13 bases not matched to a gene; V was cut back by 5 bases and J by 2 bases. This CDR3 is built from 17 residues. CDR3 DNA sequence: TGCGCCAGCAGCTCTTACCTACGGGGGGATATCACAGATACGCAGTATTTT. This codes for CASSSYLRGDITDTQYF.

V and J are TRBV5-1 and TRBJ2-3, with D maybe TRBD1 (6 bases). The V end lost 1 base, the J end lost 4 bases, and 16 bases lay between the germline ends. The length of the CDR3 is 16 residues. Per germline, CDR1 SGHRS and CDR2 YFSETQ. The DNA of the CDR3 is TGCGCCAGCAGCTTGCAGCCCACGACAGGTCCAGATACGCAGTATTTT. Encoded protein: CASSLQPTTGPDTQYF.

The genes are TRBV3-1 (or the pseudogene TRBV3-2) and TRBJ2-2; D uncertain. The germline CDR1 and CDR2 sequences are LGHDT and YNNKEL (reference sequence). V was shortened by 0 bases and J by 4 bases, with 9 bases between the two germline ends. The CDR3 contains 15 residues. The CDR3 loop reads CASSQEEFFTGELFF. In nucleotides, the CDR3 is TGTGCCAGCAGCCAAGAGGAATTTTTCACCGGGGAGCTGTTTTTT.

The chain links TRBV7-8 to TRBJ2-1; TRBD1 is a possible D gene (5 bases). The CDR3 is 21 amino acids. Germline V gene sequence: CDR1 SGHVS, CDR2 FQNEAQ. Deletions cut 4 bases from V and 0 bases from J, with 28 bases between. CDR3 residues: CASSSPGPGPFTPSSYNEQFF. DNA for the CDR3: TGTGCCAGCAGCTCCCCTGGGCCAGGGCCCTTCACCCCTAGCTCCTACAATGAGCAGTTCTTC.

The chain is built from TRBV5-6 and TRBJ1-2; 8 bases map to TRBD1. CDR1 and CDR2 from the germline V gene are SGHDT and YYEEEE. The CDR3 has 14 residues. The ends lost 1 base at V and 13 bases at J; junction bases unmatched: 12. The CDR3 DNA sequence: TGTGCCAGCAGCTTGAGTCCGACAGGGGAAATTTGCACCTTC. It specifies CASSLSPTGEICTF.

The V and J genes are TRBV5-1 and TRBJ2-2; TRBD1 is a possible D gene (5 bases). The V gene lost 5 bases and the J gene lost 3 bases, with 14 bases spanning the gap. This CDR3 has 15 amino acids. Looked up from germline, CDR1 is SGHRS and CDR2 is YFSETQ. CDR3 amino acids: CASRSRVGDTGELFF. The CDR3 DNA is TGCGCCAGCAGATCCAGGGTCGGCGACACCGGGGAGCTGTTTTTT.

This chain links TRBV5-4 with TRBJ2-1, with D hard to call. The V end lost 4 bases, the J end lost 8 bases, and 13 bases lay between the germline ends. This CDR3 is built from 13 residues. Germline CDR1 reads SGHNT; CDR2 reads YYREEE (reference sequence). CDR3 sequence (DNA): TGTGCCAGCAGCCCCCGCCCCCAGCATGAGCAGTTCTTC. This encodes CASSPRPQHEQFF. Together with reference TRBV5-4 and TRBJ2-1, the CDR3 gives the full variable domain: ETGVTQSPTHLIKTRGQQVTLRCSSQSGHNTVSWYQQALGQGPQFIFQYYREEENGRGNFPPRFSGLQFPNYSSELNVNALELDDSALYLCASSPRPQHEQFFGPGTRLTVL.

The genes are TRBV5-1 and TRBJ1-3; D is uncertain. Germline V gives CDR1 SGHRS, CDR2 YFSETQ. This CDR3 is 14 amino acids long. With 4 bases removed from V and 1 base from J, the gap between germline ends came to 9 bases. The CDR3 sequence is CASSPGSSGNTIYF. In DNA form, the CDR3 reads TGCGCCAGCAGCCCTGGGAGTTCTGGAAACACCATATATTTT.

The chain recombines TRBV30 with TRBJ1-4; no definite D call. The CDR3 sequence is 14 residues long. V lost 4 bases, J lost 0 bases, and 9 bases lay in between. The V gene's germline CDR1 is GTSNPN and CDR2 SVGIG (reference sequence). The CDR3 loop is CAWKLRATNEKLFF. In DNA form, the CDR3 reads TGTGCCTGGAAATTGAGGGCAACTAATGAAAAACTGTTTTTT.

The chain has TRBV7-2 and TRBJ1-2; D is perhaps TRBD1 (6 bases). This CDR3 has 13 amino acids. Germline CDR1 SGHTA, CDR2 FQGNSA. V was shortened by 5 bases and J by 4 bases, with 11 bases between the two germline ends. This CDR3 reads CASSPDSFYGYTF. CDR3 nucleotides: TGTGCCAGCAGCCCGGACAGTTTCTATGGCTACACCTTC. The complete variable domain, with remaining parts taken from reference TRBV7-2 and TRBJ1-2, reads GAGVSQSPSNKVTEKGKDVELRCDPISGHTALYWYRQSLGQGLEFLIYFQGNSAPDKSGLPSDRFSAERTGGSVSTLTIQRTQQEDSAVYLCASSPDSFYGYTFGSGTRLTVV.

This clone was counted a single time. CDR3 DNA: TGTGCCAGCAGCCTCCGGGAAGCCCAGCATTTT. Translation: CASSLREAQHF. The chain carries TRBV11-3 and TRBJ1-5; D remains unclear. The CDR3 sequence is 11 residues long. V lost 5 bases, J lost 11 bases, and 10 bases lay in between. Germline values: CDR1 SGHNT, CDR2 YENEEA. Full variable domain (rest looked up from reference TRBV11-3 and TRBJ1-5): EAGVVQSPRYKIIEKKQPVAFWCNPISGHNTLYWYLQNLGQGPELLIRYENEEAVDDSQLPKDRFSAERLKGVDSTLKIQPAELGDSAVYLCASSLREAQHFGDGTRLSIL.

The rearrangement joins TRBV11-3 to TRBJ2-7, with D possibly being TRBD2 (5 bases). The V end lost 5 bases, the J end lost 6 bases, and 14 bases lay between the germline ends. Germline values: CDR1 SGHNT, CDR2 YENEEA. This CDR3 spans 13 amino acids. The CDR3 protein is CASSVRSGGEQYF. Here the CDR3 DNA reads TGTGCCAGCAGCGTCCGGTCTGGAGGCGAGCAGTACTTC.

V gene TRBV18 combines with J gene TRBJ2-7; D unresolved. V lost 3 bases and J 10 bases, leaving 13 bases between the germline ends. The germline CDR1 and CDR2 sequences are KGHSH and LQKENI. The CDR3 is made up of 12 amino acids. The CDR3 here is CASSPSVADQYF. In DNA, the CDR3 is TGTGCCAGCTCACCGTCTGTCGCGGATCAGTACTTC. The complete variable domain, with remaining parts taken from reference TRBV18 and TRBJ2-7, reads NAGVMQNPRHLVRRRGQEARLRCSPMKGHSHVYWYRQLPEEGLKFMVYLQKENIIDESGMPKERFSAEFPKEGPSILRIQQVVRGDSAAYFCASSPSVADQYFGPGTRLTVT.

V is TRBV5-1 and J is TRBJ1-6, with 9 bases fitting TRBD1. CDR1 is SGHRS and CDR2 is YFSETQ in the germline V gene. This CDR3 contains 15 residues. V lost 0 bases, J lost 9 bases, and 4 bases stayed unmatched. CDR3 residues: CASSLVGDRVSPLHF. The CDR3 DNA reads as TGCGCCAGCAGCTTGGTCGGGGACAGGGTTTCACCCCTCCACTTT. The entire variable domain, with the rest obtained from reference TRBV5-1 and TRBJ1-6, is as follows: KAGVTQTPRYLIKTRGQQVTLSCSPISGHRSVSWYQQTPGQGLQFLFEYFSETQRNKGNFPGRFSGRQFSNSRSEMNVSTLELGDSALYLCASSLVGDRVSPLHFGNGTRLTVT.

The chain links TRBV7-9 to TRBJ1-6; D is perhaps TRBD1 (5 bases). V dropped 3 bases and J dropped 7 bases, with 16 bases sitting between them. The CDR3 totals 16 residues. CDR1 SEHNR and CDR2 FQNEAQ come from the germline V gene (reference sequence). This chain's CDR3 is CASSLGLGGDNSPLHF. CDR3 bases: TGTGCCAGCAGCTTGGGACTGGGAGGCGACAATTCACCCCTCCACTTT. Using reference TRBV7-9 and TRBJ1-6 for the parts outside the CDR3, the full variable domain is DTGVSQNPRHKITKRGQNVTFRCDPISEHNRLYWYRQTLGQGPEFLTYFQNEAQLEKSRLLSDRFSAERPKGSFSTLEIQRTEQGDSAMYLCASSLGLGGDNSPLHFGNGTRLTVT.

The J gene is TRBJ1-1, the V gene TRBV5-1, with 7 bases matching TRBD1. The CDR3 runs 20 residues. V lost 2 bases to trimming and J lost 0 bases; unmatched junction nucleotides: 19. Germline V lookup: CDR1 SGHRS, CDR2 YFSETQ. The CDR3 loop reads CASSFIRGIEVRDMNTEAFF. For the CDR3, the DNA is TGCGCCAGCAGCTTCATCAGGGGGATTGAGGTTAGGGACATGAACACTGAAGCTTTCTTT.

The rearrangement joins TRBV4-2 to TRBJ1-2; D possibly corresponds to TRBD1 (5 bases). V was clipped by 4 bases and J by 7 bases, with 19 bases between them. CDR1 is LGHNA and CDR2 is YNFKEQ in the germline V gene. The CDR3 has 15 residues. Here the CDR3 DNA reads TGTGCCAGCAGCCCTAGAAGCAGGGATCGGTTTGGCTACACCTTC. Its protein product is CASSPRSRDRFGYTF.

V gene TRBV6-6 combines with J gene TRBJ2-3; no reliable D call. Germline V gene sequence: CDR1 MNHNY, CDR2 SVGAGI (reference sequence). V was pared by 0 bases and J by 10 bases, with 8 bases between. The CDR3 consists of 12 residues. Written as DNA, the CDR3 is TGTGCCAGCAGTTACTCGGAAGGCGCGCAGTATTTT. It yields the protein CASSYSEGAQYF.

The J gene is TRBJ2-3, the V gene TRBV11-2; TRBD2 matches at 7 bases. The CDR3 spans 14 residues. Germline V lookup: CDR1 SGHAT, CDR2 FQNNGV. V gave up 4 bases and J gave up 6 bases; unmatched junction bases: 7. The CDR3 coding sequence is TGTGCCAGCAGCTCCCAGCACGGGGGGGATACGCAGTATTTT. Translating it yields CASSSQHGGDTQYF.

This chain joins TRBV5-5 and TRBJ1-2, with D tentatively TRBD1 (6 bases). Deletions cut 7 bases from V and 2 bases from J, with 15 bases between. This CDR3 is 14 amino acids long. Germline CDR1 reads SGHKS; CDR2 reads YYEKEE (reference sequence). The CDR3 DNA reads TGTGCCAGCTCACCGGGGGCCCGAAACTATGGCTACACCTTC. Its translation: CASSPGARNYGYTF.

The chain is built from TRBV4-1 and TRBJ1-1, with unresolved D. Trimming stripped 1 base from V and 0 bases from J, with 9 bases between. The CDR3 spans 15 residues. Germline V CDR1 and CDR2: MGHRA, YSYEKL. CDR3 bases: TGCGCCAGCAGCCAAGTGGAAGTACTGAACACTGAAGCTTTCTTT. Protein sequence: CASSQVEVLNTEAFF.

The chain has TRBV28 and TRBJ2-3; 7 positions match TRBD1. The CDR3 spans 17 residues. J lost 4 bases, V lost 6 bases, and 16 bases had no gene match. Germline lookup yields CDR1 MDHEN and CDR2 SYDVKM. CDR3 sequence: CASSLGLGTDAADTQYF. The CDR3, as DNA: TGTGCCAGCAGCTTGGGCCTCGGGACAGATGCGGCAGATACGCAGTATTTT.

The chain recombines TRBV3-1 (or the pseudogene TRBV3-2) with TRBJ2-1; either TRBD1 or TRBD2 may supply D (5 bases each). The CDR3 covers 16 residues. Deletions cut 4 bases from V and 6 bases from J, with 19 bases between. CDR1 is LGHDT and CDR2 is YNNKEL in the germline V gene (reference sequence). CDR3 in amino acids: CASSPPWDRNLNEQFF. The CDR3 nucleotides are TGTGCCAGCAGCCCTCCGTGGGACCGTAACCTCAATGAGCAGTTCTTC.

This chain connects TRBV5-5 to TRBJ2-1, with 9 nucleotides matching TRBD1. Germline values: CDR1 SGHKS, CDR2 YYEKEE (reference sequence). V lost 1 base, J lost 7 bases, and 9 bases stayed unmatched. The CDR3 is made up of 16 amino acids. In DNA, the CDR3 is TGTGCCAGCAGCTTGTTTGGGGGACAGGGATTTAATGAGCAGTTCTTC. Protein: CASSLFGGQGFNEQFF.

The chain recombines TRBV15 with TRBJ2-5; no firm D call. Germline V lookup: CDR1 LNHNV, CDR2 YYDKDF (reference sequence). V gave up 3 bases and J gave up 1 base, with 9 bases separating them. The CDR3 is made up of 14 amino acids. The CDR3 coding sequence is TGTGCCACCAGCAGTCTGAGACTCCAAGAGACCCAGTACTTC. Its protein product is CATSSLRLQETQYF.

CDR3 DNA sequence: TGCGCCAGCAGCCTTTACCCGGGAGTCTTCACAGATACGCAGTATTTT. Its protein is CASSLYPGVFTDTQYF. V and J are TRBV4-1 and TRBJ2-3; D may be TRBD2 (6 bases). Trimming took 4 bases from V and 2 from J, leaving 16 bases between them. This CDR3 has 16 amino acids. CDR1 is MGHRA and CDR2 is YSYEKL in the germline V gene.

This chain connects TRBV19 to TRBJ1-1; D is possibly TRBD1 (6 bases). This CDR3 spans 14 amino acids. V lost 7 bases and J lost 4, with 16 bases in between. Germline V gene data show CDR1 as LNHDA and CDR2 as SQIVND (reference sequence). This CDR3 reads CASTPQGRSTEAFF. Written as DNA, the CDR3 is TGTGCCAGTACCCCCCAGGGGCGAAGCACTGAAGCTTTCTTT. Supplemented by reference TRBV19 and TRBJ1-1, the full variable domain reads DGGITQSPKYLFRKEGQNVTLSCEQNLNHDAMYWYRQDPGQGLRLIYYSQIVNDFQKGDIAEGYSVSREKKESFPLTVTSAQKNPTAFYLCASTPQGRSTEAFFGQGTRLTVV.

The chain has TRBV3-1 (or the pseudogene TRBV3-2) and TRBJ2-5; no definite D call. V lost 0 bases to trimming and J lost 2 bases, with 7 bases between them. Germline CDR1 and CDR2: LGHDT and YNNKEL (reference sequence). The CDR3 is made up of 14 amino acids. The CDR3 DNA sequence: TGTGCCAGCAGCCAAGATGTAGGGCAAGAGACCCAGTACTTC. Translation gives CASSQDVGQETQYF.